This record looks at one TCR beta chain sequence and its context. V was cut by 5 bases and J by 2 bases, with 10 bases left in between. Germline CDR1 reads SEHNR; CDR2 reads FQNEAQ (reference sequence). The CDR3 length is 14 residues. This record belongs to a study of siplizumab effects on memory and regulatory T cells. Profiled with immunoSEQ multiplex PCR; TCRdb holds only in-frame clones, not every one. Among some 70,000 clones, 88% were seen once, and the ten largest hold under 2%. Specimen: Tregs sorted from blood. The sequence came from a human donor in good health. The chain links TRBV7-9 to TRBJ1-3; the D is unclear. In DNA form, the CDR3 reads TGTGCCAGCAGCCCCGGTTTAGCTGGAAACACCATATATTTT. This sequence encodes CASSPGLAGNTIYF.